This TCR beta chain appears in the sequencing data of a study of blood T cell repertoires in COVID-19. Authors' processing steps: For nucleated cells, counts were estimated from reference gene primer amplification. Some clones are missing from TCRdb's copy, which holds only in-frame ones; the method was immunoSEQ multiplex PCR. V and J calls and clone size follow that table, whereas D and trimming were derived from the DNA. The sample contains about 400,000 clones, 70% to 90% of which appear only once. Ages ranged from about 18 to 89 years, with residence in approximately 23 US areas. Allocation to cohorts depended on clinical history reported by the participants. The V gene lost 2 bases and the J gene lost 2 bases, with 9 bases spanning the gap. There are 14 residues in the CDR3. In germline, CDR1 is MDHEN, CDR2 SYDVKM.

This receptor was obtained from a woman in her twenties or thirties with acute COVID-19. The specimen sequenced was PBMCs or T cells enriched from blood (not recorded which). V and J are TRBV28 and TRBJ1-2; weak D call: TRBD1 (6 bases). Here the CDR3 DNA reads TGTGCCAGCAGTTTAAACAGGGCCAACTATGGCTACACCTTC. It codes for CASSLNRANYGYTF.